The T cell receptor beta chain under discussion was sequenced for a study of spatial heterogeneity in lung cancer. Unique molecular identifiers tagged every individual TCR cDNA molecule. MiXCR, run by TCRdb on the 5' RACE reads, gives a single entry per CDR3 protein. The sample contains 110,000 or so distinct CDR3 sequences, about 10% of which appear only once. This clonotype came up many times. The germline gives CDR1 SGHRS, CDR2 YFSETQ. There are 13 residues in the CDR3. Unmatched junction bases numbered 3, after V lost 8 bases and J lost 0 bases. Time point specified: blood at routine non-recurrence follow-up after resection.

The sequenced sample was PBMCs, obtained at follow-up. This sequence joins TRBV5-1 and TRBJ1-2; TRBD1 matches 8 bases. The receptor was isolated from a female donor with early-stage non-small cell lung cancer. CDR3 coding DNA: TGCGCCAGACAACAGGGGGCTAACTATGGCTACACCTTC. It encodes CARQQGANYGYTF.